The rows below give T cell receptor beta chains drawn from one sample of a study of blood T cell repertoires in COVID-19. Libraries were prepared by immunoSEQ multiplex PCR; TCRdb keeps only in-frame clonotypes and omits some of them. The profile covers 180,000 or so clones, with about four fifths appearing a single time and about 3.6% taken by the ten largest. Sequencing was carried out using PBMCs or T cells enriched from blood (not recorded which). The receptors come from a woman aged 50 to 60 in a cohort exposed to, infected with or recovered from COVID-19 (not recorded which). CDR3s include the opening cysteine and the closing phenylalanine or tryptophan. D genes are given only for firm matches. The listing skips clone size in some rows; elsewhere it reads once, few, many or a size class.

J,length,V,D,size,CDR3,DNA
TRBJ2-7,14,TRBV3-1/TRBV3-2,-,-,CASSQERGWSEQYF,TGTGCCAGCAGCCAAGAGAGAGGATGGAGCGAGCAGTACTTC
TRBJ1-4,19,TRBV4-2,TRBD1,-,CASSQEVPRGPSTNEKLFF,TGTGCCAGCAGCCAAGAGGTCCCAAGGGGGCCGTCGACTAATGAAAAACTGTTTTTT
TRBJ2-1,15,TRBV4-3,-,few,CASSQDLRDSNEQFF,TGCGCCAGCAGCCAAGATCTGCGGGATTCCAATGAGCAGTTCTTC
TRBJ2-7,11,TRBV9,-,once,CASSEGRTQYF,TGTGCCAGCAGCGAGGGGCGGACGCAGTACTTC
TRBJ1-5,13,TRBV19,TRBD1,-,CASRRTGDQPQHF,TGTGCCAGTAGAAGGACAGGCGATCAGCCCCAGCATTTT
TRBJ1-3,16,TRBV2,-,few,CASSEDGRPSGNTIYF,TGTGCCAGCAGTGAAGATGGCAGGCCCTCTGGAAACACCATATATTTT
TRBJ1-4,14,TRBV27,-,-,CASSLTGANEKLFF,TGTGCCAGCAGTTTAACGGGAGCTAATGAAAAACTGTTTTTT
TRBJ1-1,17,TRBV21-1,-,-,CASSKALGIYRRVEAFF,TGTGCCAGCAGCAAAGCGCTCGGAATTTACAGGAGGGTCGAGGCTTTCTTT
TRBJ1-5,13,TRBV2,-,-,CASSGRDGQPQHF,TGTGCCAGCAGTGGCAGGGATGGTCAGCCCCAGCATTTT
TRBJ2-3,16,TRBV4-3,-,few,CASSPTRAARTDTQYF,TGCGCCAGCAGCCCCACTCGCGCCGCCCGCACAGATACGCAGTATTTT
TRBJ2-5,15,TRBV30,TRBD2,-,CAWSDTGLAGETQYF,TGTGCCTGGAGTGATACTGGACTAGCGGGAGAGACCCAGTACTTC
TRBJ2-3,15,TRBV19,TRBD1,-,CASSTRQGDTDTQYF,TGTGCCAGTAGTACGAGACAGGGGGACACAGATACGCAGTATTTT
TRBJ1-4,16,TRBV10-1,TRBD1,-,CASSAGQGRTNEKLFF,TGCGCCAGCAGCGCCGGACAGGGGCGTACTAATGAAAAACTGTTTTTT
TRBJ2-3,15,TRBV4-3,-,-,CASSQDRARTDTQYF,TGCGCCAGCAGCCAAGACAGGGCGCGGACAGATACGCAGTATTTT
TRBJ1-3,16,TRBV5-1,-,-,CASSLWALNSGNTIYF,TGCGCCAGCAGCTTGTGGGCTTTAAACTCTGGAAACACCATATATTTT
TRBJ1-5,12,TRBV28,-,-,CASTSPGQPQHF,TGTGCCAGCACCTCCCCCGGACAACCCCAGCATTTT
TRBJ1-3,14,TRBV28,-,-,CASSQRDLGNTIYF,TGTGCCAGCAGCCAGCGGGACCTAGGAAACACCATATATTTT
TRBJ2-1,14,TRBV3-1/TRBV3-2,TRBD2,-,CASSQVLAGVIQFF,TGTGCCAGCAGCCAAGTTCTCGCGGGAGTGATCCAGTTCTTC
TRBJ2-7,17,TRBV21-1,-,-,CASSGTGQGGASYEQYF,TGTGCCAGCAGCGGAACGGGACAAGGGGGCGCGTCCTACGAGCAGTACTTC
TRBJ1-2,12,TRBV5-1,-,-,CASSRGGDGYTF,TGCGCCAGCAGCCGCGGCGGGGATGGCTACACCTTC
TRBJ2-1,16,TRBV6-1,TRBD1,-,CASSVVRDRGGNEQFF,TGTGCCAGCAGTGTTGTCCGGGACAGGGGCGGCAATGAGCAGTTCTTC
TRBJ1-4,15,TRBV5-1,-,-,CASSVERATNEKLFF,TGCGCCAGCAGCGTGGAGAGGGCAACTAATGAAAAACTGTTTTTT
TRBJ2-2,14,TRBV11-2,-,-,CASSQRGPYIGVFF,TGTGCCAGCAGCCAAAGAGGGCCTTACATCGGGGTGTTTTTT
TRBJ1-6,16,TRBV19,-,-,CASSISSQGLGSPLHF,TGTGCCAGTAGTATTTCTTCTCAGGGCCTTGGCTCACCCCTCCACTTT
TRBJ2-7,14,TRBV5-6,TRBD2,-,CASSFPGGSHEQYF,TGTGCCAGCAGCTTCCCCGGGGGGTCCCACGAGCAGTACTTC
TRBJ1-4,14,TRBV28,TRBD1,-,CASSPTGGREKLFF,TGTGCCAGCAGTCCGACAGGGGGGAGGGAAAAACTGTTTTTT
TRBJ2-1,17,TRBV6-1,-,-,CASSEGQLGSVYNEQFF,TGTGCCAGCAGTGAAGGACAGCTAGGGTCCGTCTACAATGAGCAGTTCTTC
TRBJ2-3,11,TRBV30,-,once,CAWSVQDTQYF,TGTGCCTGGAGTGTACAAGATACGCAGTATTTT
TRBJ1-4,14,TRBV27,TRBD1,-,CASADRGPNEKLFF,TGTGCCAGCGCAGACAGGGGACCAAATGAAAAACTGTTTTTT
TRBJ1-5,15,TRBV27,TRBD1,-,CASRSGGQGDQPQHF,TGTGCCAGCAGATCCGGGGGACAGGGGGACCAGCCCCAGCATTTT
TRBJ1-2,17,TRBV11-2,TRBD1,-,CASSLGRTGASNYGYTF,TGTGCCAGCAGCTTAGGCAGGACAGGGGCTTCTAACTATGGCTACACCTTC
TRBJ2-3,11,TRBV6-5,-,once,CASNEGYTQYF,TGTGCCAGCAACGAGGGTTATACGCAGTATTTT
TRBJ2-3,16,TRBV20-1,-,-,CSASPVRWRSTDTQYF,TGCAGTGCTAGTCCCGTGCGTTGGCGGAGCACAGATACGCAGTATTTT
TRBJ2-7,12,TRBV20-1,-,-,CSASHRNYEQYF,TGCAGTGCTAGTCACAGAAACTACGAGCAGTACTTC
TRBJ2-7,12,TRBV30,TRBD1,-,CACDRETYEQYF,TGTGCCTGCGACAGGGAAACCTACGAGCAGTACTTC
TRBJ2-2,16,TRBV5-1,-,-,CASSLGVSQNTGELFF,TGCGCCAGCAGCTTGGGCGTTTCCCAGAACACCGGGGAGCTGTTTTTT
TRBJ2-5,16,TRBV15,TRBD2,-,CATSRDAGGPEETQYF,TGTGCCACCAGCAGAGATGCGGGAGGTCCCGAAGAGACCCAGTACTTC
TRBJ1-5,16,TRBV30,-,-,CAWSVPKSGYNQPQHF,TGTGCCTGGAGTGTCCCTAAATCGGGATATAATCAGCCCCAGCATTTT
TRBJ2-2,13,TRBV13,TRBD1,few,CASEDRGTGELFF,TGTGCCAGCGAGGACAGGGGCACCGGGGAGCTGTTTTTT
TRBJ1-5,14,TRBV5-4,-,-,CASSLAGGNQPQHF,TGTGCCAGCAGCTTGGCGGGGGGCAATCAGCCCCAGCATTTT
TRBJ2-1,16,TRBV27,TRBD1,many,CASSPSPGQGGDEQFF,TGTGCCAGCAGTCCCTCACCGGGACAGGGTGGGGATGAGCAGTTCTTC
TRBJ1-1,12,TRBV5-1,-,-,CASSLDGTEAFF,TGCGCCAGCAGCTTGGACGGCACTGAAGCTTTCTTT
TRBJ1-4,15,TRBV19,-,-,CASSPTGGANEKLFF,TGTGCCAGTAGTCCCACCGGGGGGGCTAATGAAAAACTGTTTTTT
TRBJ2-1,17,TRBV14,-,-,CASSPRKLADSYNEQFF,TGTGCCAGCAGCCCGCGAAAACTAGCTGACTCCTACAATGAGCAGTTCTTC
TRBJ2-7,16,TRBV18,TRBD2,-,CASSPSLAGISYEQYF,TGTGCCAGCTCACCATCATTAGCGGGGATCTCCTACGAGCAGTACTTC
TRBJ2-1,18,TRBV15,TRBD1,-,CATSRAPRPGQIYNEQFF,TGTGCCACCAGCAGAGCACCTCGGCCGGGACAGATCTACAATGAGCAGTTCTTC
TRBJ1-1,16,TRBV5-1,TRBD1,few,CASSNRDSDMNTEAFF,TGCGCCAGCAGCAACCGGGACAGTGACATGAACACTGAAGCTTTCTTT
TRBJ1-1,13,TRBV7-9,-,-,CASSRLQGSEAFF,TGTGCCAGCAGCCGCCTCCAGGGTTCTGAAGCTTTCTTT
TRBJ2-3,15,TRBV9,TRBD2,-,CASSVLAGSTNTQYF,TGTGCCAGCAGCGTACTAGCGGGGTCCACAAATACGCAGTATTTT
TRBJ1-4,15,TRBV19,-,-,CASSKSGLPSEKLFF,TGTGCCAGTAGTAAGTCGGGACTCCCGTCTGAAAAACTGTTTTTT
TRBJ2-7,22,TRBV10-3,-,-,CAITSHTPVGQGTQTVRAEQYF,TGTGCCATCACATCCCACACACCAGTCGGCCAAGGTACCCAAACAGTTCGCGCCGAGCAGTACTTC
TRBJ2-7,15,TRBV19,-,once,CASSTSTGPSYEQYF,TGTGCCAGTAGTACCTCGACAGGTCCCTCCTACGAGCAGTACTTC
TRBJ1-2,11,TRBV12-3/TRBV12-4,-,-,CASSLPNGYTF,TGTGCCAGCAGTTTACCCAATGGCTACACCTTC
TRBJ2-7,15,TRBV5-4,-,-,CASSLAGRGSYEQYF,TGTGCCAGCAGCCTGGCGGGCAGGGGATCGTACGAGCAGTACTTC
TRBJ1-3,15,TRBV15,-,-,CATSTRQPSGNTIYF,TGTGCCACCAGCACACGACAGCCCTCTGGAAACACCATATATTTT
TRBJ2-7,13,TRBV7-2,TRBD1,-,CASSSRTGYEQYF,TGTGCCAGCAGCTCCAGGACAGGCTACGAGCAGTACTTC
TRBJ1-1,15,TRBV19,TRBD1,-,CASSTHRGVNTEAFF,TGTGCCAGTAGTACCCACAGGGGCGTGAACACTGAAGCTTTCTTT
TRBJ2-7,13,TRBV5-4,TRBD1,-,CASSFDRAHEQYF,TGTGCCAGCAGCTTTGACAGGGCCCACGAGCAGTACTTC